This record looks at one TCR beta chain sequence and its context. Its antigen is still unknown. This specimen belongs to a study of cytomegalovirus exposure and HLA in healthy donors. The primer mix had 60 Vbeta and 13 Jbeta primers. The protocol was immunoSEQ multiplex PCR, while the TCRdb copy is restricted to in-frame clones and leaves out a portion. Of about 120,000 clones listed, 55% to 65% were seen once; the top ten hold nearly 9.5%. Trimming left V 4 bases short and J 3 bases short, with 9 bases between. The germline V gene has CDR1 LNHDA and CDR2 SQIVND (reference sequence). This CDR3 is 13 amino acids long. Whole-study findings and limits: Based on reports, TCR beta sequences accurately predicted HLA-A and HLA-B alleles for most subjects. The CMV antigen specificity of a few CMV-associated chains was confirmed through in vitro analysis.

V and J are TRBV19 and TRBJ1-1, with a possible D match to TRBD1 (5 bases). Sequencing was done on a sample of PBMCs. The sequence derives from a woman aged 35 to 49 in good health and CMV-seropositive. The DNA for the CDR3 is TGTGCCAGTAGTACCTGGGGCCACACTGAAGCTTTCTTT. Protein product: CASSTWGHTEAFF.